What follows are 5 T cell receptor beta chains derived from one specimen sequenced in a study of CD8 T cells in ankylosing spondylitis. Points from the study as a whole: It appeared that ankylosing spondylitis blood was characterized by a TCR beta motif of fewer than ten highly homologous variants.

For these TCRs, the target antigens are not known. One entry per CDR3 protein, called by TCRdb with MiXCR from the 5' RACE reads. The sample yields around 540,000 distinct CDR3 sequences, about 13% seen once. What was sequenced was blood, either unsorted or a sorted T cell fraction (not recorded which). The source is a male donor with ankylosing spondylitis.

This clonotype has just a few counts. This sequence joins TRBV4-1 and TRBJ1-6, with 11 bases lining up with TRBD1. Germline V gives CDR1 MGHRA, CDR2 YSYEKL. V lost 3 bases to trimming and J lost 10 bases; unmatched junction nucleotides: 11. This CDR3 region has 17 residues. The CDR3 DNA sequence: TGCGCCAGCAGCCAGACCCTAGGACAGGGGGCCAACTCACCCCTCCACTTT. The encoded protein is CASSQTLGQGANSPLHF.

In DNA, the CDR3 is TGCGCCAGCAGCGAAGGACAGGTCTACAATGAGCAGTTCTTC. Translated, it gives CASSEGQVYNEQFF. The chain uses TRBV5-1 and TRBJ2-1; TRBD1 matches 7 bases. The junction had 4 bases not matched to a gene; V was cut back by 4 bases and J by 3 bases. This CDR3 comprises 14 residues. Per germline, CDR1 SGHRS and CDR2 YFSETQ.

The V call is TRBV7-2, the J call TRBJ2-1; 9 bases are a match to TRBD1. Germline V gene sequence: CDR1 SGHTA, CDR2 FQGNSA. Unmatched junction bases numbered 8, after V lost 4 bases and J lost 7 bases. The CDR3 runs to 15 residues. The CDR3 region has the DNA TGTGCCAGCAGCTCGGCGGTCGGGACAGGGAATGAGCAGTTCTTC. Encoded protein: CASSSAVGTGNEQFF.

The chain has TRBV12-3 or TRBV12-4 and TRBJ1-2; no definite D call. V lost 4 bases and J lost 7, with 10 bases in between. The CDR3 has 12 residues. Here the CDR3 DNA reads TGTGCCAGCAGTTATGCCCTTGGTGGCTACACCTTC. It codes for CASSYALGGYTF.

The V and J genes are TRBV12-3 or TRBV12-4 and TRBJ2-2; 10 bases align to TRBD1. The CDR3 has 15 residues. V was pared by 5 bases and J by 6 bases, with 6 bases of the junction left unmatched. CDR3 residues: CASSPGTGAPGELFF. The CDR3 coding sequence is TGTGCCAGCAGTCCCGGGACAGGGGCCCCCGGGGAGCTGTTTTTT.